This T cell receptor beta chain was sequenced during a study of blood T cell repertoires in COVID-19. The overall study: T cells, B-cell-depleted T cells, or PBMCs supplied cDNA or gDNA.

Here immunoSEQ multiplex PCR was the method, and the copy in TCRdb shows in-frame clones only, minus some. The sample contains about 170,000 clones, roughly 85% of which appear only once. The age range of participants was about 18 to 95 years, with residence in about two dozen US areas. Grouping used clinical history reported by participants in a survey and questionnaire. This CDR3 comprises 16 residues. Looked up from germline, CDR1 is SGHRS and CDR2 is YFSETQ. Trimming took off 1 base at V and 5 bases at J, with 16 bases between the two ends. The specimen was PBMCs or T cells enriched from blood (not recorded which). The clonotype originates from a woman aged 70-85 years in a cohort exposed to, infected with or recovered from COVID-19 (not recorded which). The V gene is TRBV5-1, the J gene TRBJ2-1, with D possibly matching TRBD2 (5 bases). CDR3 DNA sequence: TGCGCCAGCAGCTTGCTAACGCTGAGAGGGAACAATGAGCAGTTCTTC. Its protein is CASSLLTLRGNNEQFF. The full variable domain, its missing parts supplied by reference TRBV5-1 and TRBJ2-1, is KAGVTQTPRYLIKTRGQQVTLSCSPISGHRSVSWYQQTPGQGLQFLFEYFSETQRNKGNFPGRFSGRQFSNSRSEMNVSTLELGDSALYLCASSLLTLRGNNEQFFGPGTRLTVL.